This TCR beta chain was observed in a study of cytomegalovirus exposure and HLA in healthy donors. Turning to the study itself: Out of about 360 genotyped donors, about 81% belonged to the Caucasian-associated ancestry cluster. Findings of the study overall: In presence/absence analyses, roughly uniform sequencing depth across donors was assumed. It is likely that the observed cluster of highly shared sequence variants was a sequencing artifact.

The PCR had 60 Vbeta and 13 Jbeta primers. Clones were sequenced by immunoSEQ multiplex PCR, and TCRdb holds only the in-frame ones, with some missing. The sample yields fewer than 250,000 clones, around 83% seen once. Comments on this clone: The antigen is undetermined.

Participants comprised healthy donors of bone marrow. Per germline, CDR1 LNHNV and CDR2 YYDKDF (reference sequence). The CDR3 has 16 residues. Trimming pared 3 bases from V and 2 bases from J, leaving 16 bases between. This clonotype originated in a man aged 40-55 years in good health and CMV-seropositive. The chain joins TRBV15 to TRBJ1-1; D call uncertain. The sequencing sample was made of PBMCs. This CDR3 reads CATSSRGSAPNTEAFF. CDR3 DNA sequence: TGTGCCACCAGCAGCCGAGGGAGCGCGCCTAACACTGAAGCTTTCTTT. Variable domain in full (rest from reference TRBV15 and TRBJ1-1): DAMVIQNPRYQVTQFGKPVTLSCSQTLNHNVMYWYQQKSSQAPKLLFHYYDKDFNNEADTPDNFQSRRPNTSFCFLDIRSPGLGDTAMYLCATSSRGSAPNTEAFFGQGTRLTVV.